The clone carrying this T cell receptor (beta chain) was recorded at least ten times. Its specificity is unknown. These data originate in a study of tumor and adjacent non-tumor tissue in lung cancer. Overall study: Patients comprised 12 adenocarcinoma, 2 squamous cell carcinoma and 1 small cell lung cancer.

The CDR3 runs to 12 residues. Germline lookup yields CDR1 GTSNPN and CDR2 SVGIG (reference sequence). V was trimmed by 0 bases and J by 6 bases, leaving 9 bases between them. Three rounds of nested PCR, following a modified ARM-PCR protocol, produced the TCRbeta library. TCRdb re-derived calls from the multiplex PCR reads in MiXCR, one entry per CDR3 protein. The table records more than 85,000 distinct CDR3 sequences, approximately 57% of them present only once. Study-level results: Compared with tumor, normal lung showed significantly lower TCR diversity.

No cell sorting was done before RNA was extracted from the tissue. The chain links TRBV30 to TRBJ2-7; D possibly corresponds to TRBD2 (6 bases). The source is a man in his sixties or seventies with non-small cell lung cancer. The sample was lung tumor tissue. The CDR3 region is CAWSVGGAEQYF. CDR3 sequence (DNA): TGTGCCTGGAGTGTAGGAGGGGCCGAGCAGTACTTC.